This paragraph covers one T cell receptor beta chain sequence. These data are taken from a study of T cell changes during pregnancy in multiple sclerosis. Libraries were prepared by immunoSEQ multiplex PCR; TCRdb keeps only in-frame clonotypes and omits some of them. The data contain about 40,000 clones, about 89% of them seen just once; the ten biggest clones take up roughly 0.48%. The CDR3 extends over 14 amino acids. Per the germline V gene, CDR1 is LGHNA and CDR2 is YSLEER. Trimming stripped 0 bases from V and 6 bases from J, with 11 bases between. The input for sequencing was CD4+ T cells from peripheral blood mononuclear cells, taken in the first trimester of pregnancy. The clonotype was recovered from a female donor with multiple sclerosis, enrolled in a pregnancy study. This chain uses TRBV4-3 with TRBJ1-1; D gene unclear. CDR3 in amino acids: CASSQDYRYPEAFF. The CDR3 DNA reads TGCGCCAGCAGCCAAGATTACCGCTACCCTGAAGCTTTCTTT.